This TCR beta chain was retrieved from a study of OX40 agonist ivuxolimab in advanced cancers. Regarding the study in general: Ivuxolimab was a fully human IgG2 agonistic monoclonal antibody targeting the costimulatory receptor OX40 (CD134). The monotherapy dose-escalation portion (N ≈ 55 patients) of the phase I ivuxolimab trial is reported in the paper. The dose-escalation cohort was approximately 83% male with a mean age of around 64 years, ranging from 23 to 79. The purpose of peripheral TCRbeta sequencing was to test whether ivuxolimab changed TCR sequence diversity and led to clonal T-cell expansion. Intravenous ivuxolimab was administered to patients every 2 weeks at six dose levels: 0.01, 0.1, 0.3, 1.5, 3 and 10 mg/kg. Patients were allowed to have had prior anti-PD-1, anti-PD-L1 or anti-CTLA-4 therapy, and about 40% of the dose-escalation patients had been treated with checkpoint inhibitors. Of the roughly 51 patients in dose escalation, some 20 had hepatocellular carcinoma, about 15 had melanoma, 9 had renal cell carcinoma and 9 had head and neck cancer. Partial responses were achieved by three dose-escalation patients, of whom one had hepatocellular carcinoma and two had cutaneous melanoma.

Study-wide findings and limitations: Partial responders in the 0.1-3.0 mg/kg groups had among the lowest normalized peripheral clonal expansion, especially among CD8+ T cells. The antigen specificity of the clonally expanded peripheral T cells was not determined. Low levels of normalized T-cell clonal expansion were also shown by some nonresponding patients. After ivuxolimab, expanded clones were on average more numerous among CD8+ T cells than among CD4+ T cells. At doses of 0.1 to 3.0 mg/kg, clonal expansion of both CD4+ and CD8+ T cells in blood was seen between baseline and week 6.

The trial excluded patients who had a history of autoimmune disease or who were on systemic immunosuppression. In every dose cohort, peripheral blood was drawn for TCR sequencing at baseline, cycle 4 day 1, and cycle 7 day 1. The samples were taken from a phase I, first-in-human, multicenter, open-label dose-escalation trial of ivuxolimab. Adults with locally advanced or metastatic melanoma, renal cell, hepatocellular, or head and neck squamous cell carcinoma were enrolled in the trial. Before TCR sequencing, CD4+ and CD8+ T cells were separately sorted from peripheral blood. The CDR3 runs 15 amino acids, cysteine and phenylalanine included. The kept DNA is CDR3 alone, 45 bases in frame from the first base. Trimming leaves V shorter by 0 bases and J shorter by 4 bases, with the junction holding 3 bases beyond the gene matches. The germline V gene gives CDR1 as SGDLS and CDR2 as YYNGEE. This clone was seen a few times. There is no known antigen for this receptor. Per-base quality was not reported, and no clone a single base away is much larger than it.

Genomic DNA was extracted from sorted cells for sequencing of the TCRbeta CDR3 region. The immunoSEQ Assay was used to sequence the TCRbeta CDR3 regions. Sourced from immuneACCESS, this table was stored by TCRdb with only in-frame sequences that have V and J called. A share of the clones is absent; for the studies checked, an unresolved V gene accounts for under half, and the remainder has no known explanation. The sample table shows more than 80,000 clones, and around 84% are seen once. In total, the top ten clones hold just under 2% of the sample. The receptor comes from an adult with an advanced solid tumor such as melanoma, head and neck, liver or kidney cancer. The sequences come from CD4+ or CD8+ T cells sorted from blood, collected in a trial of the OX40 agonist ivuxolimab. The rearranged chain carries TRBV9 and TRBJ2-1; 8 middle bases align to TRBD2. The nucleotide sequence is given as TGTGCCAGCAGCGTAGTAGCGGGATTATACAATGAGCAGTTCTTC. Its amino acids are CASSVVAGLYNEQFF.